This T cell receptor beta chain appears in the sequencing data of a study of T cell clusters in autoimmune cytopenias. CDR1 is MNHEY, CDR2 SMNVEV, per germline (reference sequence). The CDR3 consists of 13 residues. This clonotype counts as medium-sized (0.01 to 0.1%) by frequency. One tube held mixed TRB-A and TRB-B primer pools for touch-down PCR. Reanalyzing the multiplex PCR reads, TCRdb keeps one entry per CDR3 protein, without DNA. Here the sample table reports 3,800 or so distinct CDR3 sequences. Tens of thousands of genome equivalents of blood DNA were amplified for TRB. This rearrangement joins TRBV27 to TRBJ2-3. The receptor was derived from a human donor with an autoimmune cytopenia or autoimmune hepatitis (not recorded which). The specimen sequenced was peripheral blood. CDR3 sequence: CASRETSTDTQYF.